The 30 T cell receptor beta chains in this list originate from one sample, sequenced in a study of blood T cell repertoires in COVID-19. The data were produced by immunoSEQ multiplex PCR, yet TCRdb's version contains in-frame clones alone and is incomplete. The table lists 95,000 to 150,000 clones, less than 90% of them singletons. The sample comprised peripheral blood. Receptors originate from an elderly man with active or convalescent COVID-19.

The V gene is TRBV4-1, the J gene TRBJ2-3; 13 nucleotides align to TRBD2. V lost 0 bases and J lost 7; bases outside the gene matches: 4. The CDR3 sequence is 16 residues long. CDR1 is MGHRA and CDR2 is YSYEKL in the germline V gene. This chain's CDR3 is CASSQEATSGGYTQYF. CDR3 sequence (DNA): TGCGCCAGCAGCCAAGAGGCGACTAGCGGGGGGTATACGCAGTATTTT.

The V and J genes are TRBV11-3 and TRBJ2-2; TRBD1 matches at 7 bases. The germline gives CDR1 SGHNT, CDR2 YENEEA. The CDR3 runs 15 residues. V trimming: 4 bases; J trimming: 1 base; junction bases outside the gene matches: 3. The CDR3 protein is CASSSQGENTGELFF. The CDR3 DNA reads TGTGCCAGCAGCTCTCAGGGGGAGAACACCGGGGAGCTGTTTTTT.

The V and J genes are TRBV7-2 and TRBJ2-1; D is perhaps TRBD2 (6 bases). This CDR3 is 14 amino acids long. Germline loops: CDR1 SGHTA, CDR2 FQGNSA. The V end was cut by 5 bases, the J end by 3 bases, with 11 bases between. In DNA, the CDR3 is TGTGCCAGCAGCCGGGAGAACCTCTACAATGAGCAGTTCTTC. Protein: CASSRENLYNEQFF.

The V call is TRBV4-1, the J call TRBJ2-1, with 7 nucleotides matching TRBD2. The CDR3 extends over 14 amino acids. Germline CDR1 MGHRA, CDR2 YSYEKL. V dropped 6 bases and J dropped 6; count of bases not matched to a gene: 8. Here the CDR3 DNA reads TGCGCCAGCAGAAAGGGTGGGGGGGTCAATGAGCAGTTCTTC. Translating it yields CASRKGGGVNEQFF.

This clone was recorded a few times. The genes are TRBV24-1 and TRBJ1-4; TRBD1 matches at 7 bases. CDR1 is KGHDR and CDR2 is SFDVKD in the germline V gene. J lost 8 bases, V lost 4 bases, and 12 bases had no gene match. The length of the CDR3 is 16 residues. The CDR3, as DNA: TGTGCCACCAGTGACCCCCGGACAGGCAGGGGCGAAAAACTGTTTTTT. It encodes CATSDPRTGRGEKLFF.

The V and J genes are TRBV9 and TRBJ2-3; 7 nucleotides align to TRBD1. Losses at the gene ends were 5 bases for V and 2 bases for J; bases not matched to a gene: 8. Germline values: CDR1 SGDLS, CDR2 YYNGEE. The CDR3 spans 15 residues. CDR3 residues: CASRTGPHPTDTQYF. CDR3 nucleotide sequence: TGTGCCAGCAGGACAGGGCCCCACCCCACAGATACGCAGTATTTT.

The DNA of the CDR3 is TGTGCCAGCTCACCGCGCCTCCAAGAGACCCAGTACTTC. Translation gives CASSPRLQETQYF. This chain joins TRBV18 and TRBJ2-5; D call uncertain. The CDR3 runs 13 residues. From germline, CDR1 is KGHSH and CDR2 LQKENI. V was clipped by 3 bases and J by 1 base, with 6 bases between them. Complete variable domain (other parts from reference TRBV18 and TRBJ2-5): NAGVMQNPRHLVRRRGQEARLRCSPMKGHSHVYWYRQLPEEGLKFMVYLQKENIIDESGMPKERFSAEFPKEGPSILRIQQVVRGDSAAYFCASSPRLQETQYFGPGTRLLVL.

The gene calls are TRBV29-1 and TRBJ1-1, with no clear D. This CDR3 has 12 amino acids. Germline loops: CDR1 SQVTM, CDR2 ANQGSEA. Trimming removed 0 bases at V and 11 bases at J, with 13 bases between. CDR3 in DNA: TGCAGCGTTGAAGACGGGAGTTTGTGGGCTTTCTTT. Encoded protein: CSVEDGSLWAFF.

In its sample, this clone was seen once. The chain couples TRBV27 to TRBJ1-5; 7 positions agree with TRBD1. Germline V gene data show CDR1 as MNHEY and CDR2 as SMNVEV (reference sequence). This CDR3 comprises 15 residues. V dropped 5 bases and J dropped 1; count of bases not matched to a gene: 5. The CDR3 reads CASSIDRASNQPQHF. Written as DNA, the CDR3 is TGTGCCAGCAGTATAGACAGGGCCAGCAATCAGCCCCAGCATTTT.

This clone was seen just once. V and J are TRBV7-3 and TRBJ2-2, with 7 nucleotides matching TRBD1. CDR1 and CDR2 (germline): SGHTA, FQGTGA. The CDR3 has 15 amino acids. The junction had 8 bases not matched to a gene; V was cut back by 5 bases and J by 5 bases. The CDR3 region has the DNA TGTGCCAGCAGCCCCGACAGGGCAGGAACCGGGGAGCTGTTTTTT. Translated: CASSPDRAGTGELFF. The variable domain in full, with the rest retrieved from reference TRBV7-3 and TRBJ2-2, is GAGVSQTPSNKVTEKGKYVELRCDPISGHTALYWYRQSLGQGPEFLIYFQGTGAADDSGLPNDRFFAVRPEGSVSTLKIQRTERGDSAVYLCASSPDRAGTGELFFGEGSRLTVL.

CDR3 nucleotides: TGTGCCAGCACCAGGGGTTTGGTCACAGATACGCAGTATTTT. Its protein is CASTRGLVTDTQYF. The rearrangement uses TRBV2 and TRBJ2-3; possibly TRBD1 for D (6 bases). With 7 bases removed from V and 2 bases from J, the gap between germline ends came to 13 bases. Germline V gives CDR1 SNHLY, CDR2 FYNNEI. The CDR3 length is 14 residues.

V and J are TRBV29-1 and TRBJ2-1; a possible D gene is TRBD1 (6 bases). The V gene's germline CDR1 is SQVTM and CDR2 ANQGSEA. The CDR3 length is 11 residues. V lost 7 bases and J lost 6, with 10 bases in between. The CDR3 sequence is CSGDRLNEQFF. The CDR3 DNA follows: TGCAGCGGCGACAGGCTCAATGAGCAGTTCTTC.

The chain combines TRBV6-2 or TRBV6-3 with TRBJ2-1, with a weak D call TRBD2 (6 bases). Per germline, CDR1 MNHEY and CDR2 SVGEGT. The CDR3 runs 14 residues. Trimming took 4 bases from V and 6 from J, leaving 13 bases between them. The CDR3: CASSSGREINEQFF. The CDR3 bases are TGTGCCAGCAGTTCGGGACGGGAGATCAATGAGCAGTTCTTC.

The chain employs TRBV5-6 and TRBJ1-4, with 8 bases aligning to TRBD1. Germline lookup yields CDR1 SGHDT and CDR2 YYEEEE. The V segment lost 4 bases and the J segment 6 bases; nucleotides outside the gene matches: 5. The CDR3 is 14 residues long. The CDR3 reads CASSRTGIDEKLFF. The DNA of the CDR3 is TGTGCCAGCAGCCGGACAGGGATAGATGAAAAACTGTTTTTT.

The chain carries TRBV7-9 and TRBJ2-7; 11 nucleotides line up with TRBD2. The CDR3 loop spans 16 amino acids. The germline gives CDR1 SEHNR, CDR2 FQNEAQ (reference sequence). Trimming removed 5 bases from V and 3 bases from J; junction bases left unmatched: 9. CDR3 sequence (DNA): TGTGCCAGCAGCGGATCTAGCGGGAGGACCCACTACGAGCAGTACTTC. As protein: CASSGSSGRTHYEQYF.

This CDR3 is CASSLVGASGGALNEQFF. CDR3 coding DNA: TGTGCCAGCAGCTTAGTCGGGGCTAGCGGGGGGGCATTAAATGAGCAGTTCTTC. The V call is TRBV7-6, the J call TRBJ2-1; 12 bases are shared with TRBD2. Germline trimming cut 1 base from V and 7 bases from J; bases unmatched to any gene: 11. Germline values: CDR1 SGHVS, CDR2 FNYEAQ. The CDR3 is 18 residues long.

This clone showed up just a few times. This chain joins TRBV11-2 and TRBJ1-2; 9 nucleotides match TRBD1. Germline values: CDR1 SGHAT, CDR2 FQNNGV. There are 14 residues in the CDR3. After removal of 5 bases from V and 4 bases from J, the junction contained 5 bases not matched to a gene. CDR3 sequence: CASSMTGGGYGYTF. The CDR3 DNA sequence: TGTGCCAGCAGCATGACAGGGGGTGGCTATGGCTACACCTTC.

This clone was counted once. CDR3 in amino acids: CASSLERQGFGSPLHF. The CDR3 DNA is TGTGCCAGCAGCTTAGAACGGCAGGGATTCGGTTCACCCCTCCACTTT. The V gene is TRBV7-2, the J gene TRBJ1-6; a weak D match, TRBD1 (5 bases). CDR1 and CDR2 (germline): SGHTA, FQGNSA. This CDR3 is built from 16 residues. Trimming shortened V by 1 base and J by 9 bases, and 16 bases separated the two germline ends.

The rearrangement uses TRBV18 and TRBJ2-7; 12 bases fit TRBD1. The CDR3 is made up of 16 amino acids. The germline gives CDR1 KGHSH, CDR2 LQKENI. Unmatched junction bases numbered 8, after V lost 4 bases and J lost 4 bases. The CDR3: CASSRSGTGGLYEQYF. CDR3 nucleotide sequence: TGTGCCAGCTCACGGTCCGGGACAGGGGGCTTGTACGAGCAGTACTTC.

The chain recombines TRBV24-1 with TRBJ2-7; TRBD1 aligns across 11 bases. V was pared by 2 bases and J by 6 bases, with 2 bases of the junction left unmatched. Per the germline V gene, CDR1 is KGHDR and CDR2 is SFDVKD. The CDR3 extends over 14 amino acids. CDR3: CATSDSGTGGEQYF. CDR3 DNA: TGTGCCACCAGTGATTCCGGGACAGGGGGCGAGCAGTACTTC.

This chain connects TRBV5-4 to TRBJ2-5; 9 bases line up with TRBD2. The germline gives CDR1 SGHNT, CDR2 YYREEE (reference sequence). V was pared by 4 bases and J by 2 bases, with 9 bases of the junction left unmatched. The CDR3 is 16 residues long. This CDR3 reads CASSPGYAGGQETQYF. The CDR3 DNA sequence: TGTGCCAGCAGCCCCGGGTATGCGGGGGGGCAAGAGACCCAGTACTTC.

This clone was seen a single time. Distinct nucleotide sequences in the sample also encode this CDR3. The genes are TRBV5-1 and TRBJ1-3; 7 bases match TRBD1. The CDR3 spans 14 residues. Losses at the gene ends were 2 bases for V and 3 bases for J; bases not matched to a gene: 2. CDR1 and CDR2 from the germline V gene are SGHRS and YFSETQ. The CDR3 region is CASSFQGDGNTIYF. The CDR3 nucleotides are TGCGCCAGCAGCTTTCAGGGGGATGGAAACACCATATATTTT.

The rearrangement uses TRBV5-6 and TRBJ1-4, with D perhaps TRBD1 (6 bases). This CDR3 has 16 amino acids. Per the germline V gene, CDR1 is SGHDT and CDR2 is YYEEEE. Trimming left V 0 bases short and J 4 bases short, with 13 bases between. The CDR3 DNA is TGTGCCAGCAGCTTGGTCCGGGACACAAGTAATGAAAAACTGTTTTTT. Its translation is CASSLVRDTSNEKLFF.

This chain joins TRBV24-1 and TRBJ1-5, with 8 bases lining up with TRBD1. V shed 12 bases, J shed 1 base, and the junction held 7 bases outside the gene matches. This CDR3 is built from 14 residues. Germline V lookup: CDR1 KGHDR, CDR2 SFDVKD. CDR3 in amino acids: CASQGAGSNQPQHF. The CDR3 DNA follows: TGTGCCTCCCAGGGGGCGGGGAGCAATCAGCCCCAGCATTTT.

This chain connects TRBV7-6 to TRBJ1-1; possibly TRBD1 for D (6 bases). The CDR3 has 17 residues. V was pared by 3 bases and J by 3 bases, with 20 bases between. CDR1 and CDR2 from the germline V gene are SGHVS and FNYEAQ. As DNA, the CDR3 is TGTGCCAGCAGCTTTTACCTACTCGGACAGTACGACACTGAAGCTTTCTTT. Translating gives CASSFYLLGQYDTEAFF.

A single count supports this clone. The V gene is TRBV5-1, the J gene TRBJ2-7, with D possibly being TRBD1 (7 bases). Germline CDR1 is SGHRS and CDR2 is YFSETQ. Trimming left V 6 bases short and J 5 bases short, with 18 bases between. CDR3 size: 14 residues. The CDR3 reads CASKQGPSVHEQYF. The CDR3 DNA reads TGCGCCAGCAAACAGGGGCCTAGCGTTCACGAGCAGTACTTC. The full variable domain, rest sourced from reference TRBV5-1 and TRBJ2-7, is KAGVTQTPRYLIKTRGQQVTLSCSPISGHRSVSWYQQTPGQGLQFLFEYFSETQRNKGNFPGRFSGRQFSNSRSEMNVSTLELGDSALYLCASKQGPSVHEQYFGPGTRLTVT.

This rearrangement joins TRBV6-2 or TRBV6-3 to TRBJ2-7, with TRBD2 matching over 7 bases. The germline gives CDR1 MNHEY, CDR2 SVGEGT. This CDR3 has 16 amino acids. Losses at the gene ends were 4 bases for V and 0 bases for J; bases not matched to a gene: 9. CDR3 region: CASSWGRLAPSYEQYF. The CDR3 region has the DNA TGTGCCAGCAGTTGGGGCCGACTAGCCCCCTCCTACGAGCAGTACTTC.

The rearrangement links TRBV7-3 to TRBJ2-6; 7 bases are a match to TRBD2. Germline values: CDR1 SGHTA, CDR2 FQGTGA. This CDR3 spans 17 amino acids. The junction had 2 bases not matched to a gene; V was cut back by 0 bases and J by 0 bases. The CDR3 bases are TGTGCCAGCAGCTTAACGCGCGGGAGCTCTGGGGCCAACGTCCTGACTTTC. It specifies CASSLTRGSSGANVLTF.

This clone is a singleton in its sample. CDR3 protein: CASRADRSRNIQYF. The CDR3 nucleotides are TGTGCCAGCAGGGCGGACAGGAGTCGAAACATTCAGTACTTC. The chain combines TRBV6-5 with TRBJ2-4, with 7 bases matching TRBD1. The CDR3 spans 14 residues. Germline CDR1 is MNHEY and CDR2 is SVGAGI. The J segment lost 6 bases and the V segment lost 6 bases, leaving 8 bases of the junction unmatched.

This clone was observed once. This rearrangement joins TRBV12-3 or TRBV12-4 to TRBJ1-2; D may be TRBD1 (5 bases). Trimming left V 6 bases short and J 3 bases short, with 11 bases between. This CDR3 spans 13 amino acids. CDR3 sequence: CASRSQGYYGYTF. DNA of the CDR3: TGTGCCAGCAGGAGCCAGGGTTACTATGGCTACACCTTC.